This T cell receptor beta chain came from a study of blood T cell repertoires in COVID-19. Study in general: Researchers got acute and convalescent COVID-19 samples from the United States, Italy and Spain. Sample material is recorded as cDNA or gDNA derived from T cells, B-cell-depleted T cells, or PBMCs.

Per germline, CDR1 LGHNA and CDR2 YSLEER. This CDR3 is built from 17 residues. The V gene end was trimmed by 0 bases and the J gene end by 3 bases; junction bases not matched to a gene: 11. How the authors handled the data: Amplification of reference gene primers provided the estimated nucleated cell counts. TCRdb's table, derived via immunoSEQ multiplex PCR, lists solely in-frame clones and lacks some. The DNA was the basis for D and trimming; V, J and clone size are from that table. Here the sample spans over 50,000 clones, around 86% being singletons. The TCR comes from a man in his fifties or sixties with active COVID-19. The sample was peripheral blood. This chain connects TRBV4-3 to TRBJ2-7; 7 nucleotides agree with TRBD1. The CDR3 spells CASSQDLTTGIDYEQYF. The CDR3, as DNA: TGCGCCAGCAGCCAAGATCTCACGACAGGGATAGACTACGAGCAGTACTTC.